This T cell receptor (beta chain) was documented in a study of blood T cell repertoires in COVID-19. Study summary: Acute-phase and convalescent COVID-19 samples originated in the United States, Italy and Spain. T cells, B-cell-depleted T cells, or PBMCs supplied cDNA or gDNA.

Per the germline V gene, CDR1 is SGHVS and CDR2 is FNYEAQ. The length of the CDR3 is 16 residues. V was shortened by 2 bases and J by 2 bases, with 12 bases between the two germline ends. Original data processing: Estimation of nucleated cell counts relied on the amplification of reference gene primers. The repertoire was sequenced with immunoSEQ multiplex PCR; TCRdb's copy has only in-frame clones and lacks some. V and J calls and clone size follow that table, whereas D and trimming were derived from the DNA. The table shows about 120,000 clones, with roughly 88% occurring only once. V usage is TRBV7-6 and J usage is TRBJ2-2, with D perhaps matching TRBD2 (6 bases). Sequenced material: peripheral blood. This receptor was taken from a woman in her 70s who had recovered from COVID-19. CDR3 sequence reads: CASSLRGTANTGELFF. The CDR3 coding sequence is TGTGCCAGCAGCTTACGCGGGACCGCCAACACCGGGGAGCTGTTTTTT.